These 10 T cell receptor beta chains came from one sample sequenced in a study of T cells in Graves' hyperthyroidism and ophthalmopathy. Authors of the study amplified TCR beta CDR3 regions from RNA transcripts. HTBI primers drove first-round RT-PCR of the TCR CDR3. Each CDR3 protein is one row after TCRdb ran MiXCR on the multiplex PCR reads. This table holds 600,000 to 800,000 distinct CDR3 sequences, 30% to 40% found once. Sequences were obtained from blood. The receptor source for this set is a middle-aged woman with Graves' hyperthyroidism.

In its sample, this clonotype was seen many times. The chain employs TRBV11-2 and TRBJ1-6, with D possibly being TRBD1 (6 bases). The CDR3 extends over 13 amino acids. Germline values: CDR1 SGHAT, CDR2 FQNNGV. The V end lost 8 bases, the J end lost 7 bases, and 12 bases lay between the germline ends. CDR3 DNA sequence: TGTGCCAGCGGGGGGCAGGTCAATTCACCCCTCCACTTT. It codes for CASGGQVNSPLHF. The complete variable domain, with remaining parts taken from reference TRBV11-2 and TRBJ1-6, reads EAGVAQSPRYKIIEKRQSVAFWCNPISGHATLYWYQQILGQGPKLLIQFQNNGVVDDSQLPKDRFSAERLKGVDSTLKIQPAKLEDSAVYLCASGGQVNSPLHFGNGTRLTVT.

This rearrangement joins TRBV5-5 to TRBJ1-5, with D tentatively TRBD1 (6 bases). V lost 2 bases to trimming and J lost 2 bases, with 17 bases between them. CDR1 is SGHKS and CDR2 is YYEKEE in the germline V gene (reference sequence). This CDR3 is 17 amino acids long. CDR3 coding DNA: TGTGCCAGCAGCTTAACGACAGGAGCGTATGGCAATCAGCCCCAGCATTTT. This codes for CASSLTTGAYGNQPQHF.

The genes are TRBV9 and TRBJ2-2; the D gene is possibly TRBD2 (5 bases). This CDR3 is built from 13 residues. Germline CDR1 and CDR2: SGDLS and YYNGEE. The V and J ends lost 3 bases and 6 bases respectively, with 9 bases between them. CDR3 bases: TGTGCCAGCAGCGCTGAGGGCGCCGGGGAGCTGTTTTTT. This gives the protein CASSAEGAGELFF.

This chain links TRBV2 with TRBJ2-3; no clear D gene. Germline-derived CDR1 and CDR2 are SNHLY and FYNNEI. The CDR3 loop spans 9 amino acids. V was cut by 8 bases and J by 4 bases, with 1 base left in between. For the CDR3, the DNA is TGTGCCAGCGCAGATACGCAGTATTTT. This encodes CASADTQYF.

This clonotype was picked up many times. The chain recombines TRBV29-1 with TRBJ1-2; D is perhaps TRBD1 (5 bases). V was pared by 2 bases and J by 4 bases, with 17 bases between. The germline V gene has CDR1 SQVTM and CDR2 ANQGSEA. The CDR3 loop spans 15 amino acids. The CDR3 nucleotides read TGCAGCGTTGAAAAGGGACGAGTCACCTCCTATGGCTACACCTTC. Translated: CSVEKGRVTSYGYTF.

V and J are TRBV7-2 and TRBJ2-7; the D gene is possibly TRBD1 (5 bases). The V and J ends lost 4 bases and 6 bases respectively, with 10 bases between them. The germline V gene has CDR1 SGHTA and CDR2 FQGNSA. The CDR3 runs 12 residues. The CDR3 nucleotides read TGTGCCAGCAGCTCCAGGGTGAGCGAGCAGTACTTC. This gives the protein CASSSRVSEQYF.

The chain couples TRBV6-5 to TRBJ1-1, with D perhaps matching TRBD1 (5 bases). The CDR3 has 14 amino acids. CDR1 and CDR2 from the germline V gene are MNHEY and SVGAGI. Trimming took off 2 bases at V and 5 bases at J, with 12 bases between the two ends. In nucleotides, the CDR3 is TGTGCCAGCAGTTACCCTCAGGGTAGAACTGAAGCTTTCTTT. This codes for CASSYPQGRTEAFF.

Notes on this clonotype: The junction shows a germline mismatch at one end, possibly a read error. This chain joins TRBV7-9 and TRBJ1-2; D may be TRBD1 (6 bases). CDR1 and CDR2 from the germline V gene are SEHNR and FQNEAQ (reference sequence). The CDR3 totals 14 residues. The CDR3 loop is CASSLHAGENGYTF. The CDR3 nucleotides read TGCGCCAGCAGCTTGCATGCAGGGGAGAATGGCTACACCTTC.

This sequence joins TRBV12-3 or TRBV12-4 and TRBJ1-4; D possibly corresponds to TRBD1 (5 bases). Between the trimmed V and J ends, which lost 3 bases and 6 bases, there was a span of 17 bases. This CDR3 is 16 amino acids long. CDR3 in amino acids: CASSFSSPGRDEKLFF. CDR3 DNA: TGTGCCAGCAGTTTTTCGTCCCCGGGCAGGGATGAAAAACTGTTTTTT.

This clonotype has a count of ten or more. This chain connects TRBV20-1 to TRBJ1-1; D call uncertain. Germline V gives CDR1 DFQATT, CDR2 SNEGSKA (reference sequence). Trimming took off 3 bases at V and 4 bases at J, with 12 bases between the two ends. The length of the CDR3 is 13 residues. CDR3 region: CSASGWYSTEAFF. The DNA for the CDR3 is TGCAGTGCTAGCGGGTGGTACTCCACTGAAGCTTTCTTT.